This passage covers 5 T cell receptor beta chains from one sample sequenced in a study of shared clonotypes between healthy human individuals. The data were produced by immunoSEQ multiplex PCR, yet TCRdb's version contains in-frame clones alone and is incomplete. The sample shows some 1.4 million clones, approximately 97% of them seen only once. Source material: naive CD4+ T cells sorted from blood. Subset meaning: CD45RA+ positively selected. Source of these receptors: a young man in good health.

This clone occurred once. J is TRBJ1-1 and V is TRBV15; D gene uncertain. In germline, CDR1 is LNHNV, CDR2 YYDKDF (reference sequence). The CDR3 is 13 amino acids. V shed 3 bases and J shed 4 bases, with 9 bases lying between them. As DNA, the CDR3 is TGTGCCACCAGCAGGGGAAGTCCCACTGAAGCTTTCTTT. Residues: CATSRGSPTEAFF.

In its sample, this clone was seen once. The chain combines TRBV9 with TRBJ2-3; possible D gene TRBD2, 6 bases. V gave up 3 bases and J gave up 0 bases, with 8 bases separating them. This CDR3 is built from 14 residues. CDR1 and CDR2 (germline): SGDLS, YYNGEE. CDR3 nucleotide sequence: TGTGCCAGCAGCGGGGCGGGAAGCACAGATACGCAGTATTTT. Translation gives CASSGAGSTDTQYF.

The gene calls are TRBV10-3 and TRBJ2-2, with unresolved D. Trimming removed 0 bases from V and 2 bases from J, with 10 bases in between. The CDR3 contains 16 residues. Germline CDR1 is ENHRY and CDR2 is SYGVKD. For the CDR3, the DNA is TGTGCCATCAGTGAGTCGAGGTGGTACAACACCGGGGAGCTGTTTTTT. Amino acids: CAISESRWYNTGELFF.

J is TRBJ2-4 and V is TRBV2; D is perhaps TRBD1 (6 bases). The CDR3 is made up of 15 amino acids. Germline V gene lookup returns CDR1 SNHLY and CDR2 FYNNEI. Trimming left V 1 base short and J 6 bases short, with 13 bases between. The CDR3 protein is CASSEGRPGVNIQYF. The CDR3 DNA reads as TGTGCCAGCAGTGAAGGAAGGCCAGGGGTAAACATTCAGTACTTC. Full variable domain (outside the CDR3, taken from reference TRBV2 and TRBJ2-4): EPEVTQTPSHQVTQMGQEVILRCVPISNHLYFYWYRQILGQKVEFLVSFYNNEISEKSEIFDDQFSVERPDGSNFTLKIRSTKLEDSAMYFCASSEGRPGVNIQYFGAGTRLSVL.

In the case of this clone: The same CDR3 can be traced to other DNA sequences in this sample. The chain combines TRBV5-1 with TRBJ1-4; D perhaps matches TRBD1 (5 bases). CDR1 and CDR2 (germline): SGHRS, YFSETQ. V shed 4 bases and J shed 0 bases, with 13 bases lying between them. The CDR3 is 16 residues long. CDR3 protein: CASSLGTLATNEKLFF. CDR3 DNA: TGCGCCAGCAGCCTCGGGACGCTTGCAACTAATGAAAAACTGTTTTTT.